This entry concerns a single T cell receptor (beta chain). The sample is drawn from a study of CD8 T cells in Susac syndrome. A quantity of about 0.5 to 1 ug RNA underwent reverse transcription using random hexamers. Via MiXCR, TCRdb re-called the immunoSEQ multiplex PCR reads, giving one row per CDR3 protein. Of roughly 330,000 distinct CDR3 sequences listed, around 92% were seen once; the top ten hold about 0.07%. Germline values: CDR1 MGHRA, CDR2 YSYEKL. V was clipped by 2 bases and J by 7 bases, with 18 bases between them. The CDR3 runs to 16 residues. The sample taken for sequencing was CD4+ T cells from PBMCs. This TCR was sampled from a human donor with multiple sclerosis. The chain joins TRBV4-1 to TRBJ2-1, with a possible D match to TRBD2 (5 bases). This CDR3 is CASSQLSGKFGNEQFF. In DNA, the CDR3 is TGCGCCAGCAGCCAATTGTCGGGAAAGTTTGGGAATGAGCAGTTCTTC.